These 31 T cell receptor beta chains share one sample of origin, sequenced in a study of blood T cell repertoires in COVID-19. TCRdb's table, derived via immunoSEQ multiplex PCR, lists solely in-frame clones and lacks some. The sample records some 300,000 clones, around 86% being singletons. The sequenced sample was peripheral blood. The receptor set was obtained from an older man with acute or convalescent COVID-19.

The gene calls are TRBV6-5 and TRBJ1-1; 10 bases fit TRBD1. V lost 7 bases, J lost 1 base, and 3 bases stayed unmatched. This CDR3 region has 14 residues. From germline, CDR1 is MNHEY and CDR2 SVGAGI. CDR3 in amino acids: CASTRQGANTEAFF. Written as DNA, the CDR3 is TGTGCCAGCACCCGACAGGGGGCGAACACTGAAGCTTTCTTT.

The chain employs TRBV28 and TRBJ1-3, with D unresolved. V lost 5 bases to trimming and J lost 0 bases, with 14 bases between them. Per germline, CDR1 MDHEN and CDR2 SYDVKM. The CDR3 spans 16 residues. The CDR3 coding sequence is TGTGCCAGCAGTCAAGTACCAGTCCGCTCTGGAAACACCATATATTTT. Its protein product is CASSQVPVRSGNTIYF.

CDR3 nucleotide sequence: TGTGCCAGCAGCAAGCCGGGACTAGTGATGTCTGGGGCCAACGTCCTGACTTTC. It specifies CASSKPGLVMSGANVLTF. The chain links TRBV13 to TRBJ2-6; 8 nucleotides align to TRBD2. Germline V gene lookup returns CDR1 PRHDT and CDR2 FYEKMQ (reference sequence). V was pared by 5 bases and J by 1 base, with 10 bases of the junction left unmatched. This CDR3 comprises 18 residues.

The chain carries TRBV18 and TRBJ1-4; D perhaps matches TRBD1 (6 bases). The CDR3 contains 13 residues. Germline V CDR1 and CDR2: KGHSH, LQKENI. V dropped 8 bases and J dropped 8 bases, with 15 bases sitting between them. CDR3: CASQQGREEKLFF. CDR3 DNA: TGTGCCAGCCAACAGGGCCGGGAAGAAAAACTGTTTTTT. The entire variable domain, with the rest obtained from reference TRBV18 and TRBJ1-4, is as follows: NAGVMQNPRHLVRRRGQEARLRCSPMKGHSHVYWYRQLPEEGLKFMVYLQKENIIDESGMPKERFSAEFPKEGPSILRIQQVVRGDSAAYFCASQQGREEKLFFGSGTQLSVL.

The rearrangement joins TRBV18 to TRBJ2-5, with TRBD2 matching over 12 bases. The CDR3 is 16 residues long. Losses at the gene ends were 3 bases for V and 5 bases for J; bases not matched to a gene: 7. Germline V gene lookup returns CDR1 KGHSH and CDR2 LQKENI. This CDR3 reads CASSPLGLAGLETQYF. In nucleotides, the CDR3 is TGTGCCAGCTCACCCCTCGGACTAGCGGGATTGGAGACCCAGTACTTC.

V is TRBV6-2 or TRBV6-3 and J is TRBJ2-1; 7 bases are a match to TRBD2. The J segment lost 1 base and the V segment lost 5 bases, leaving 8 bases of the junction unmatched. The CDR3 is 16 amino acids. Germline CDR1 is MNHEY and CDR2 is SVGEGT. As DNA, the CDR3 is TGTGCCAGCAGTACGCTCTTAGCGGGTTCCTACAATGAGCAGTTCTTC. Protein: CASSTLLAGSYNEQFF.

This clone has a single count. The V call is TRBV4-2, the J call TRBJ1-2; 10 bases map to TRBD1. There are 15 residues in the CDR3. With 4 bases clipped from V and 4 bases from J, the junction kept 6 bases outside the gene matches. Per the germline V gene, CDR1 is LGHNA and CDR2 is YNFKEQ. CDR3 in amino acids: CASSPDRGQIYGYTF. CDR3 in DNA: TGTGCCAGCAGCCCAGACAGGGGGCAGATCTATGGCTACACCTTC.

The genes are TRBV30 and TRBJ1-3, with D possibly TRBD1 on 5 matching bases. Germline V gene sequence: CDR1 GTSNPN, CDR2 SVGIG (reference sequence). The CDR3 spans 18 residues. V was trimmed by 2 bases and J by 2 bases, leaving 22 bases between them. Written as DNA, the CDR3 is TGTGCCTGGAGTCTTTCAGGGTGGGGGACTTTTGCTGGAAACACCATATATTTT. Its translation: CAWSLSGWGTFAGNTIYF.

The chain joins TRBV28 to TRBJ2-3; TRBD1 might be the D (5 bases). Germline V gives CDR1 MDHEN, CDR2 SYDVKM. V gave up 6 bases and J gave up 2 bases, with 12 bases separating them. The CDR3 covers 14 residues. Written as DNA, the CDR3 is TGTGCCAGCAGCCCAATTGGGGCCACAGATACGCAGTATTTT. Translation gives CASSPIGATDTQYF. Full variable domain (outside the CDR3, taken from reference TRBV28 and TRBJ2-3): DVKVTQSSRYLVKRTGEKVFLECVQDMDHENMFWYRQDPGLGLRLIYFSYDVKMKEKGDIPEGYSVSREKKERFSLILESASTNQTSMYLCASSPIGATDTQYFGPGTRLTVL.

This chain joins TRBV28 and TRBJ2-5, with D maybe TRBD1 (6 bases). Trimming shortened V by 7 bases and J by 5 bases, and 23 bases separated the two germline ends. Germline assignment: CDR1 MDHEN and CDR2 SYDVKM. This CDR3 has 16 residues. The CDR3 bases are TGTGCCAGCAAACTGTTAGGTAGGGGGATCCACGAGACCCAGTACTTC. Translating gives CASKLLGRGIHETQYF. The entire variable domain, with the rest obtained from reference TRBV28 and TRBJ2-5, is as follows: DVKVTQSSRYLVKRTGEKVFLECVQDMDHENMFWYRQDPGLGLRLIYFSYDVKMKEKGDIPEGYSVSREKKERFSLILESASTNQTSMYLCASKLLGRGIHETQYFGPGTRLLVL.

CDR3 in DNA: TGTGCCAGCAGCCAGGGCTCCGGGAGGGCCGCAGATACGCAGTATTTT. Translated, it gives CASSQGSGRAADTQYF. V and J are TRBV9 and TRBJ2-3, with 8 positions matching TRBD2. J gave up 4 bases and V 4 bases, and 11 bases lay outside the gene matches. There are 16 residues in the CDR3. Germline values: CDR1 SGDLS, CDR2 YYNGEE.

The chain is built from TRBV5-4 and TRBJ1-4; no firm D call. Germline CDR1 reads SGHNT; CDR2 reads YYREEE (reference sequence). Trimming pared 0 bases from V and 0 bases from J, leaving 3 bases between. The CDR3 sequence is 14 residues long. CDR3 coding DNA: TGTGCCAGCAGCTTGGGAGCAACTAATGAAAAACTGTTTTTT. Translating gives CASSLGATNEKLFF.

This chain connects TRBV9 to TRBJ1-2; TRBD1 aligns across 8 bases. Germline CDR1 SGDLS, CDR2 YYNGEE. This CDR3 has 15 residues. Unmatched junction bases numbered 5, after V lost 0 bases and J lost 4 bases. DNA for the CDR3: TGTGCCAGCAGCGTAGACGCAGGGACAGGCTATGGCTACACCTTC. Translating gives CASSVDAGTGYGYTF.

This clone was counted a few times. This chain joins TRBV6-5 and TRBJ2-1; the match to TRBD1 covers 9 bases. The CDR3 has 16 residues. The germline CDR1 and CDR2 sequences are MNHEY and SVGAGI. Unmatched junction bases numbered 10, after V lost 2 bases and J lost 8 bases. The CDR3 protein is CASSYAGTGIGDEQFF. The CDR3 DNA reads TGTGCCAGCAGTTACGCCGGGACAGGGATTGGTGATGAGCAGTTCTTC.

The V and J genes are TRBV7-2 and TRBJ1-3; D not resolved. CDR3 length equals 16 residues. CDR1 is SGHTA and CDR2 is FQGNSA in the germline V gene. Trimming took 2 bases from V and 2 from J, leaving 13 bases between them. CDR3 region: CASSLNTVYAGNTIYF. CDR3 sequence (DNA): TGTGCCAGCAGCTTAAACACCGTATACGCTGGAAACACCATATATTTT. Full variable domain (remainder filled in from reference TRBV7-2 and TRBJ1-3): GAGVSQSPSNKVTEKGKDVELRCDPISGHTALYWYRQSLGQGLEFLIYFQGNSAPDKSGLPSDRFSAERTGGSVSTLTIQRTQQEDSAVYLCASSLNTVYAGNTIYFGEGSWLTVV.

The chain uses TRBV3-1 (or the pseudogene TRBV3-2) and TRBJ1-1; weak D call: TRBD1 (6 bases). The CDR3 sequence is 14 residues long. Germline V CDR1 and CDR2: LGHDT, YNNKEL (reference sequence). With 5 bases removed from V and 3 bases from J, the gap between germline ends came to 13 bases. CDR3 loop: CASSFGGGDTEAFF. Written as DNA, the CDR3 is TGTGCCAGCAGCTTTGGAGGGGGGGACACTGAAGCTTTCTTT.

The rearrangement joins TRBV28 to TRBJ1-2; D is perhaps TRBD1 (5 bases). Germline-derived CDR1 and CDR2 are MDHEN and SYDVKM. The CDR3 totals 12 residues. The germline V and J ends were trimmed by 6 bases and 0 bases, with 5 bases remaining between them. The CDR3 here is CASRTANYGYTF. Here the CDR3 DNA reads TGTGCCAGCAGGACAGCTAACTATGGCTACACCTTC.

The chain employs TRBV5-5 and TRBJ1-6, with D possibly being TRBD1 (6 bases). V was pared by 4 bases and J by 10 bases, with 18 bases between. The CDR3 covers 15 residues. Germline loops: CDR1 SGHKS, CDR2 YYEKEE (reference sequence). CDR3 region: CASSIPGHKGSPLHF. The CDR3 DNA reads TGTGCCAGCAGCATACCGGGACATAAGGGCTCACCCCTCCACTTT.

J is TRBJ2-7 and V is TRBV5-1; a weak D match, TRBD1 (5 bases). The CDR3 consists of 11 residues. Germline V gene lookup returns CDR1 SGHRS and CDR2 YFSETQ. The V and J ends lost 4 bases and 6 bases respectively, with 8 bases between them. The CDR3 sequence: CASSTDSEQYF. CDR3 bases: TGCGCCAGCAGCACCGACAGCGAGCAGTACTTC. Variable domain in full (rest from reference TRBV5-1 and TRBJ2-7): KAGVTQTPRYLIKTRGQQVTLSCSPISGHRSVSWYQQTPGQGLQFLFEYFSETQRNKGNFPGRFSGRQFSNSRSEMNVSTLELGDSALYLCASSTDSEQYFGPGTRLTVT.

In the case of this clone: Other DNA variants within this sample encode the same CDR3. This rearrangement joins TRBV10-3 to TRBJ1-1, with D possibly TRBD1 on 5 matching bases. The V gene lost 4 bases and the J gene lost 1 base, with 7 bases spanning the gap. Germline CDR1 ENHRY, CDR2 SYGVKD. CDR3 length: 13 residues. Here the CDR3 reads CAISGQGNTEAFF. Here the CDR3 DNA reads TGTGCCATCAGTGGGCAGGGGAACACTGAAGCTTTCTTT.

The gene calls are TRBV6-5 and TRBJ2-7, with 9 bases matching TRBD1. The CDR3 runs to 15 residues. V gave up 6 bases and J gave up 3 bases; unmatched junction bases: 9. Germline V gene sequence: CDR1 MNHEY, CDR2 SVGAGI. CDR3 nucleotides: TGTGCCAGCAGCGCCTGGTGGGGACAGGGCTACGAGCAGTACTTC. Protein: CASSAWWGQGYEQYF.

V is TRBV30 and J is TRBJ2-7; 7 bases align to TRBD1. The germline V gene has CDR1 GTSNPN and CDR2 SVGIG (reference sequence). The CDR3 totals 19 residues. V dropped 3 bases and J dropped 0; count of bases not matched to a gene: 20. The CDR3, as DNA: TGTGCCTGGAGAAAAACGGGACCCAACAGGGGCATGAGCTCCTACGAGCAGTACTTC. It specifies CAWRKTGPNRGMSSYEQYF.

The rearrangement joins TRBV7-8 to TRBJ2-3; 13 bases line up with TRBD2. In germline, CDR1 is SGHVS, CDR2 FQNEAQ. The CDR3 sequence is 17 residues long. The V gene end was trimmed by 1 base and the J gene end by 5 bases; junction bases not matched to a gene: 6. The CDR3 reads CASSLGPLAGGLDTQYF. In DNA, the CDR3 is TGTGCCAGCAGCTTAGGTCCACTAGCGGGAGGGTTAGATACGCAGTATTTT.

The chain couples TRBV21-1 to TRBJ2-2; the D segment call TRBD2 is taken from the table without a DNA check. TRBV21-1 is given as a pseudogene. This CDR3 is 18 amino acids long. CDR3 loop: CASSNGLAGDGMTGELFF. CDR3 nucleotide sequence: TGTGCCAGCAGCAACGGACTAGCGGGAGACGGTATGACCGGGGAGCTGTTTTTT.

This chain joins TRBV23-1 and TRBJ2-2; 13 positions match TRBD2. TRBV23-1 is annotated as an ORF whose role is uncertain. The CDR3 sequence is 18 residues long. Trimming removed 3 bases from V and 6 bases from J; junction bases left unmatched: 10. DNA of the CDR3: TGCGCCAGCAGTCACCCGGGACTAGCGGGAATTGGTTCCGGGGAGCTGTTTTTT. Its protein is CASSHPGLAGIGSGELFF.

The chain links TRBV12-5 to TRBJ1-1, with no clear D. This CDR3 has 11 amino acids. V was trimmed by 4 bases and J by 7 bases, leaving 7 bases between them. Germline CDR1 LGHNT, CDR2 FRNRAP. CDR3: CASGWGVEAFF. CDR3 bases: TGTGCTAGTGGTTGGGGAGTTGAAGCTTTCTTT.

The J gene is TRBJ1-2, the V gene TRBV30; 8 bases line up with TRBD1. Germline CDR1 GTSNPN, CDR2 SVGIG (reference sequence). The CDR3 runs to 14 residues. Losses at the gene ends were 2 bases for V and 4 bases for J; bases not matched to a gene: 6. The CDR3 region is CAWSIQGVSYGYTF. In DNA form, the CDR3 reads TGTGCCTGGAGTATACAGGGGGTCAGCTATGGCTACACCTTC.

The CDR3 loop reads CATALHRDTGELFF. Here the CDR3 DNA reads TGTGCCACCGCCCTACACAGGGACACCGGGGAGCTGTTTTTT. The rearrangement joins TRBV6-6 to TRBJ2-2; TRBD1 is a possible D gene (6 bases). V lost 10 bases, J lost 3 bases, and 15 bases lay in between. Germline V gene data show CDR1 as MNHNY and CDR2 as SVGAGI (reference sequence). CDR3 length: 14 residues.

The V call is TRBV5-1, the J call TRBJ2-3, with 9 nucleotides matching TRBD2. From germline, CDR1 is SGHRS and CDR2 YFSETQ. This CDR3 contains 15 residues. Losses at the gene ends were 4 bases for V and 4 bases for J; bases not matched to a gene: 7. The CDR3 region is CASSPTAGGSDTQYF. DNA for the CDR3: TGCGCCAGCAGCCCCACCGCGGGGGGGTCAGATACGCAGTATTTT.

This clone was observed many times. The gene calls are TRBV28 and TRBJ2-7, with a weak D call TRBD1 (5 bases). The CDR3 consists of 12 residues. V was cut by 5 bases and J by 4 bases, with 9 bases left in between. Per germline, CDR1 MDHEN and CDR2 SYDVKM. The CDR3 DNA reads as TGTGCCAGCAGTCACAGGTTATACGAGCAGTACTTC. The encoded protein is CASSHRLYEQYF.

V gene TRBV19 combines with J gene TRBJ1-1; 10 bases align to TRBD1. Germline assignment: CDR1 LNHDA and CDR2 SQIVND (reference sequence). CDR3 length: 14 residues. The J segment lost 8 bases and the V segment lost 7 bases, leaving 10 bases of the junction unmatched. The CDR3 sequence: CASTVGTGVFEAFF. The CDR3 nucleotides are TGTGCCAGTACCGTGGGGACAGGGGTTTTCGAAGCTTTCTTT.